Described below is a single T cell receptor (beta chain) sequence and its context. The antigen is not known. This entry is derived from a study of shared clonotypes between healthy human individuals. Points from the study as a whole: Generation probabilities were higher for clonotypes shared across all four sorted-subset donors than for unshared ones.

It was at deep level that the assay was run. Authors' data handling: Filtering differed, since immunoSEQ gave only junction sequences and no quality scores. Here immunoSEQ multiplex PCR was the method, and the copy in TCRdb shows in-frame clones only, minus some. Clone size and the V and J calls come from that table; the DNA yielded D and trimming. The sample shows about 2.4 million clones, approximately 93% of them seen only once. CDR3 length equals 13 residues. The germline V and J ends were trimmed by 7 bases and 0 bases, with 9 bases remaining between them. CDR1 MDHEN and CDR2 SYDVKM come from the germline V gene.

V gene TRBV28 combines with J gene TRBJ1-1; D may be TRBD1 (5 bases). The TCR sequence derives from a man aged 18 to 30 in good health. Some clones in this sample may be carry-over from other donors' samples. Material for sequencing was naive CD4+ T cells from PBMCs. The subset: CD45RA+ positively selected. The CDR3 sequence: CASTSTVNTEAFF. CDR3 nucleotides: TGTGCCAGCACCTCGACAGTGAACACTGAAGCTTTCTTT.